Shown below are 15 T cell receptor beta chains from a single sample sequenced in a study of cytomegalovirus exposure and HLA in healthy donors. The PCR contained 60 Vbeta and 13 Jbeta primers. The assay was immunoSEQ multiplex PCR, and TCRdb's table has in-frame clones only and misses some. The data contain 75,000 to 90,000 clones, roughly four fifths of them singletons. Sequences were obtained from PBMCs. These TCRs come from a man in his forties in good health and CMV-seronegative.

This chain links TRBV9 with TRBJ2-1; the match to TRBD2 covers 10 bases. The CDR3 is 17 residues long. V lost 0 bases and J lost 7; bases outside the gene matches: 10. Germline V gene data show CDR1 as SGDLS and CDR2 as YYNGEE. The DNA for the CDR3 is TGTGCCAGCAGCGTAGACTTACAGCGGGAGGGCAATAATGAGCAGTTCTTC. Its protein is CASSVDLQREGNNEQFF.

V usage is TRBV30 and J usage is TRBJ2-7, with 7 nucleotides matching TRBD1. CDR1 and CDR2 from the germline V gene are GTSNPN and SVGIG (reference sequence). The CDR3 totals 13 residues. Trimming cost V 2 bases and J 2 bases; bases outside gene matches: 3. This CDR3 reads CAWSIGGPYEQYF. CDR3 coding DNA: TGTGCCTGGAGTATAGGGGGCCCCTACGAGCAGTACTTC.

The gene calls are TRBV4-2 and TRBJ2-7, with TRBD1 matching 7 bases. The V gene's germline CDR1 is LGHNA and CDR2 YNFKEQ. The CDR3 contains 15 residues. J gave up 4 bases and V 0 bases, and 6 bases lay outside the gene matches. This CDR3 reads CASSQEAGGWYEQYF. CDR3 sequence (DNA): TGTGCCAGCAGCCAAGAGGCAGGGGGATGGTACGAGCAGTACTTC.

The chain uses TRBV9 and TRBJ1-2; D is undetermined. The CDR3 has 15 residues. Germline V gives CDR1 SGDLS, CDR2 YYNGEE. V was cut by 3 bases and J by 8 bases, with 20 bases left in between. The CDR3 here is CASSATPSSALGYTF. The CDR3 nucleotides are TGTGCCAGCAGCGCGACCCCCTCATCAGCGCTAGGCTACACCTTC.

The rearrangement joins TRBV28 to TRBJ2-7; 8 nucleotides align to TRBD2. J lost 5 bases, V lost 4 bases, and 7 bases had no gene match. The germline V gene has CDR1 MDHEN and CDR2 SYDVKM. The CDR3 spans 14 residues. CDR3 residues: CASSSGREGDEQYF. CDR3 nucleotides: TGTGCCAGCAGTTCAGGTCGGGAGGGCGACGAGCAGTACTTC.

This clone was counted once. The rearrangement links TRBV10-3 to TRBJ2-1; the match to TRBD2 covers 12 bases. V dropped 11 bases and J dropped 9; count of bases not matched to a gene: 5. Looked up from germline, CDR1 is ENHRY and CDR2 is SYGVKD. This CDR3 spans 12 amino acids. CDR3 sequence: CASSGRATEQFF. The CDR3 coding sequence is TGTGCCTCTAGCGGGAGGGCCACTGAGCAGTTCTTC.

The chain employs TRBV7-8 and TRBJ2-1; D is possibly TRBD2 (5 bases). This CDR3 has 13 amino acids. Germline-derived CDR1 and CDR2 are SGHVS and FQNEAQ. V was trimmed by 3 bases and J by 6 bases, leaving 9 bases between them. DNA of the CDR3: TGTGCCAGCAGCTTCGGGGTAGTCAATGAGCAGTTCTTC. This translates into CASSFGVVNEQFF. Based on the CDR3 plus reference TRBV7-8 and TRBJ2-1, the full variable domain is GAGVSQSPRYKVAKRGQDVALRCDPISGHVSLFWYQQALGQGPEFLTYFQNEAQLDKSGLPSDRFFAERPEGSVSTLKIQRTQQEDSAVYLCASSFGVVNEQFFGPGTRLTVL.

The chain carries TRBV30 and TRBJ1-5; 9 bases line up with TRBD1. The length of the CDR3 is 14 residues. J gave up 4 bases and V 6 bases, and 7 bases lay outside the gene matches. CDR1 and CDR2 from the germline V gene are GTSNPN and SVGIG (reference sequence). This CDR3 is CACGTGISNQPQHF. The CDR3 DNA sequence: TGTGCCTGTGGGACAGGGATCAGTAATCAGCCCCAGCATTTT.

Turning to this clone: The sample carries other DNA sequences with the same CDR3. The V call is TRBV5-1, the J call TRBJ2-7; 10 bases map to TRBD2. The CDR3 consists of 15 residues. Germline V gene data show CDR1 as SGHRS and CDR2 as YFSETQ. V gave up 0 bases and J gave up 4 bases; unmatched junction bases: 4. The CDR3 DNA reads as TGCGCCAGCAGCTTGGGCGCTAGCGGGAGTTACGAGCAGTACTTC. This gives the protein CASSLGASGSYEQYF.

The rearrangement joins TRBV9 to TRBJ2-1; TRBD2 matches at 10 bases. The germline CDR1 and CDR2 sequences are SGDLS and YYNGEE. V shed 4 bases and J 4 bases; nucleotides not matched to a gene: 5. The CDR3 contains 15 residues. The CDR3 bases are TGTGCCAGCAGCCAAGGACTAGCGGCGTACAATGAGCAGTTCTTC. This translates into CASSQGLAAYNEQFF. The full variable domain, with the rest looked up from reference TRBV9 and TRBJ2-1, is DSGVTQTPKHLITATGQRVTLRCSPRSGDLSVYWYQQSLDQGLQFLIQYYNGEERAKGNILERFSAQQFPDLHSELNLSSLELGDSALYFCASSQGLAAYNEQFFGPGTRLTVL.

V usage is TRBV7-3 and J usage is TRBJ1-4, with 8 bases lining up with TRBD1. The germline V gene encodes CDR1 SGHTA and CDR2 FQGTGA. The CDR3 runs 14 residues. After removal of 5 bases from V and 8 bases from J, the junction contained 7 bases not matched to a gene. The CDR3 nucleotides read TGTGCCAGCAGCCCAACAGGGGGGAGGGAAAAACTGTTTTTT. Translated: CASSPTGGREKLFF.

The rearrangement links TRBV7-8 to TRBJ2-7, with TRBD2 matching 8 bases. Germline V lookup: CDR1 SGHVS, CDR2 FQNEAQ. The length of the CDR3 is 15 residues. V was pared by 1 base and J by 2 bases, with 4 bases of the junction left unmatched. The CDR3 coding sequence is TGTGCCAGCAGCTTAGACCGACTAGCGACCTACGAGCAGTACTTC. This gives the protein CASSLDRLATYEQYF.

The chain recombines TRBV6-1 with TRBJ2-7; TRBD1 matches 8 bases. Germline V lookup: CDR1 MNHNS, CDR2 SASEGT. CDR3 length equals 14 residues. V dropped 6 bases and J dropped 0; count of bases not matched to a gene: 4. CDR3 sequence (DNA): TGTGCCAGCAGGTTGGACAGGGCCTCCTACGAGCAGTACTTC. It specifies CASRLDRASYEQYF.

The CDR3 region has the DNA TGTGCCACTACGCCCGGACAGGAAAACAATGAGCAGTTCTTC. It encodes CATTPGQENNEQFF. V and J are TRBV19 and TRBJ2-1; 7 bases match TRBD1. This CDR3 contains 14 residues. Unmatched junction bases numbered 11, after V lost 10 bases and J lost 5 bases. CDR1 and CDR2 from the germline V gene are LNHDA and SQIVND (reference sequence).

The V call is TRBV7-9, the J call TRBJ2-1; TRBD2 matches at 9 bases. The CDR3 has 15 amino acids. The ends lost 2 bases at V and 6 bases at J; junction bases unmatched: 5. Per germline, CDR1 SEHNR and CDR2 FQNEAQ (reference sequence). CDR3 sequence: CASSLLAGSRNEQFF. In DNA, the CDR3 is TGTGCCAGCAGCTTACTAGCGGGATCTCGCAATGAGCAGTTCTTC.